The clone carrying this T cell receptor (beta chain) was seen only a few times. This sample is part of a study of blood T cell repertoires in COVID-19. Whole-study context: The study drew acute and convalescent COVID-19 samples from the United States, Italy and Spain. T cells, B-cell-depleted T cells, or PBMCs provided the cDNA or gDNA that served as material.

Generated by immunoSEQ multiplex PCR, the TCRdb table keeps only in-frame clones and is missing some. The table lists about 180,000 clones, roughly 84% of them singletons, with less than 1.5% in the top ten. Participants were aged about 18 to 90 years, lived in 20 to 30 US areas, and enrolled virtually. CDR3 size: 13 residues. Trimming pared 7 bases from V and 0 bases from J, leaving 9 bases between. CDR1 and CDR2 (germline): SGHDT, YYEEEE. The source of this sequence is a human donor with acute COVID-19. The donor label of this sample is uncertain. This sequence joins TRBV5-6 and TRBJ2-3; D remains ambiguous. Sequenced sample: PBMCs or T cells enriched from blood (not recorded which). DNA of the CDR3: TGTGCCAGCTCTTCCTCCAGCACAGATACGCAGTATTTT. This encodes CASSSSSTDTQYF. The entire variable domain, with the rest obtained from reference TRBV5-6 and TRBJ2-3, is as follows: DAGVTQSPTHLIKTRGQQVTLRCSPKSGHDTVSWYQQALGQGPQFIFQYYEEEERQRGNFPDRFSGHQFPNYSSELNVNALLLGDSALYLCASSSSSTDTQYFGPGTRLTVL.